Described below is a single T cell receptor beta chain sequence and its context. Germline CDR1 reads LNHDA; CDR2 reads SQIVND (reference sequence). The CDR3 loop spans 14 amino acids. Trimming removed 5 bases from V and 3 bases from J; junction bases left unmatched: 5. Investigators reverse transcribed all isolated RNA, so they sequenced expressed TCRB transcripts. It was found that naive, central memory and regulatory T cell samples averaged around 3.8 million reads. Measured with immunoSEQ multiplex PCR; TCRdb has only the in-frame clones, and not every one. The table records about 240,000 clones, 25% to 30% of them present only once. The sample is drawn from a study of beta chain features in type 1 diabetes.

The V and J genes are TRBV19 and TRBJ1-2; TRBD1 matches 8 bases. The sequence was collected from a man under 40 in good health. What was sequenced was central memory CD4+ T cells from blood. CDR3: CASSRQGLDYGYTF. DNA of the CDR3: TGTGCCAGTAGTCGACAGGGGCTTGACTATGGCTACACCTTC.